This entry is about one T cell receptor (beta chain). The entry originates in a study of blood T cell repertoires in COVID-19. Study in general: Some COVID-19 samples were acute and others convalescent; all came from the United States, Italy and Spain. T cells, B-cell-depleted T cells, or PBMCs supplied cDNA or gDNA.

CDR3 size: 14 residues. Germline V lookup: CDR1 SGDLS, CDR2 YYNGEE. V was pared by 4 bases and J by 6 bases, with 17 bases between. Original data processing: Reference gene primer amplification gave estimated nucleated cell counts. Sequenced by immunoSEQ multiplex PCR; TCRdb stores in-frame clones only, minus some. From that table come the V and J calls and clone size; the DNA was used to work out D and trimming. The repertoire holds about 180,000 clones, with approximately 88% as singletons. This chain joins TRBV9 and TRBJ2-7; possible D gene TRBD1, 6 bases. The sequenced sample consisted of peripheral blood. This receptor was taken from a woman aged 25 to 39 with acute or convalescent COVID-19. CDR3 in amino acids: CASSTTGQSSEQYF. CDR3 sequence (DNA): TGTGCCAGCAGCACTACAGGGCAGAGTTCCGAGCAGTACTTC.